The clone carrying this T cell receptor beta chain turned up a few times. The data are from a study of beta chain features in type 1 diabetes. All of the isolated RNA was reverse transcribed, so expressed TCRB transcripts were sequenced. Using immunoSEQ multiplex PCR, the repertoire was profiled, and TCRdb retains in-frame clones only, with some absent. This sample has about 930,000 clones, with roughly a sixth found just once. Per the germline V gene, CDR1 is SGHTA and CDR2 is FQGNSA. This CDR3 has 13 residues. V was pared by 5 bases and J by 6 bases, with 13 bases between. Sample: naive CD4+ T cells from blood. This sequence was found in a young woman in good health. The rearrangement joins TRBV7-2 to TRBJ1-1; D call uncertain. The CDR3 region has the DNA TGTGCCAGCAGCCCTTCGACTGTAGCTGAAGCTTTCTTT. As protein: CASSPSTVAEAFF.